This T cell receptor (beta chain) was observed in a study of T cells after yellow fever vaccination. Trimming took off 11 bases at V and 4 bases at J, with 15 bases between the two ends. The V gene's germline CDR1 is LNHDA and CDR2 SQIVND (reference sequence). CDR3 length: 13 residues. TCRdb reprocessed the 5' RACE reads via MiXCR and lists one record per CDR3 protein. The sample lists some 600,000 distinct CDR3 sequences; about 15% were seen once. This clonotype was counted between two and nine times. The TCR originated in a man younger than 30 who received the YFV17D yellow fever vaccine. J is TRBJ1-5 and V is TRBV19, with D perhaps TRBD1 (6 bases). Sequencing was performed on PBMCs, taken about 5 days after the first yellow fever vaccination. In nucleotides, the CDR3 is TGTGCCTGTCGGGGGCAGCAGAATCAGCCCCAGCATTTT. This sequence encodes CACRGQQNQPQHF.